The 4 T cell receptor beta chains in this list originate from one sample, sequenced in a study of blood T cell repertoires in COVID-19. Assay used: immunoSEQ multiplex PCR; TCRdb lists only in-frame clones, some missing. The table shows around 270,000 clones, with about 90% occurring only once. Sample: PBMCs or T cells enriched from blood (not recorded which). Every receptor here comes from a middle-aged woman who had been exposed to COVID-19.

The CDR3 DNA reads as TGCGCCAGCAGCCAAGATAACAGGGCAAGGGGAAACACCATATATTTT. Protein: CASSQDNRARGNTIYF. This chain connects TRBV4-1 to TRBJ1-3; possibly TRBD1 for D (6 bases). This CDR3 comprises 16 residues. The V gene lost 0 bases and the J gene lost 4 bases, with 13 bases spanning the gap. Per germline, CDR1 MGHRA and CDR2 YSYEKL.

The rearrangement joins TRBV28 to TRBJ2-3; the D gene is possibly TRBD2 (6 bases). The CDR3 contains 19 residues. Trimming shortened V by 2 bases and J by 0 bases, and 21 bases separated the two germline ends. Germline V gene sequence: CDR1 MDHEN, CDR2 SYDVKM. CDR3: CASSLTPGLKPSSTDTQYF. CDR3 nucleotides: TGTGCCAGCAGTTTAACGCCGGGACTCAAACCCTCTAGCACAGATACGCAGTATTTT.

V is TRBV7-6 and J is TRBJ2-3, with D maybe TRBD2 (6 bases). CDR1 is SGHVS and CDR2 is FNYEAQ in the germline V gene. Deletions cut 0 bases from V and 6 bases from J, with 16 bases between. The CDR3 contains 16 residues. The CDR3 coding sequence is TGTGCCAGCAGCTTAGCGCTAGCGAGTCATGGGGATACGCAGTATTTT. Its protein is CASSLALASHGDTQYF.

Concerning this clone itself: Compared with germline, one end of the junction differs, possibly owing to a read error. This sequence joins TRBV5-1 and TRBJ2-2; 8 bases are shared with TRBD2. The V gene's germline CDR1 is SGHRS and CDR2 YFSETQ. This CDR3 contains 19 residues. This CDR3 reads CASRRVNSGNTRNTGELFF. DNA of the CDR3: TGTGCCAGCAGACGCGTGAATAGCGGGAACACGCGGAACACCGGGGAGCTGTTTTTT.